This T cell receptor (beta chain) was sequenced for a study of shared clonotypes between healthy human individuals. The authors loaded 200 ng DNA, approximately 30,000 T cell genomes, into sorted-subset replicate PCRs. This table comes from immunoSEQ multiplex PCR, and its TCRdb copy is limited to in-frame clones, with some not included. The table includes approximately 1.5 million clones, 95% to 99% detected once. Sequencing used naive CD4+ T cells sorted from blood. Subset described: CD45RA+ positively selected. The receptor's source is a man younger than 45 in good health.

CDR3 sequence: CASSYGGGPNEKLFF. CDR3 DNA: TGTGCCAGCAGCTATGGTGGTGGGCCTAATGAAAAACTGTTTTTT. The V gene is TRBV9, the J gene TRBJ1-4; the D is unclear. V was trimmed by 4 bases and J by 3 bases, leaving 13 bases between them. The CDR3 length is 15 residues. The germline CDR1 and CDR2 sequences are SGDLS and YYNGEE.